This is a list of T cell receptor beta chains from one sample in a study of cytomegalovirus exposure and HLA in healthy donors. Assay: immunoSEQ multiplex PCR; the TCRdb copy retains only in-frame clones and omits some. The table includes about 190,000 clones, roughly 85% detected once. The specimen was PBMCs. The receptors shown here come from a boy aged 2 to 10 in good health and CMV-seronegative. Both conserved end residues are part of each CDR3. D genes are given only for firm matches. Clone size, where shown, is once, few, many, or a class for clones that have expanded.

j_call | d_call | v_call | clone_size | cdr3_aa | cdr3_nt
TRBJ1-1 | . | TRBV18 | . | CASSPQVGTEAFF | TGTGCCAGCTCACCTCAGGTGGGCACTGAAGCTTTCTTT
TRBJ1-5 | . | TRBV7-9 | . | CSSSLRDNQPQHF | TGTTCCAGCAGCTTGCGGGACAATCAGCCCCAGCATTTT
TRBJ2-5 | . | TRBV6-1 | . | CASSGNEETQYF | TGTGCCAGCAGTGGAAATGAGGAGACCCAGTACTTC
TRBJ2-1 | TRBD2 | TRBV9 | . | CASSVDSASGSIRYNEQFF | TGTGCCAGCAGCGTAGATTCGGCTAGCGGGAGCATTCGATACAATGAGCAGTTCTTC
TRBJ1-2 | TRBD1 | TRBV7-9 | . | CASSFLQGVPYGYTF | TGTGCCAGCAGCTTCCTACAGGGGGTGCCCTATGGCTACACCTTC
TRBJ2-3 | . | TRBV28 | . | CASSLGLASTDTQYF | TGTGCCAGCAGTTTAGGGCTAGCCAGCACAGATACGCAGTATTTT
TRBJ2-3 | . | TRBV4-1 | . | CASSQGTALTVGTDTQYF | TGCGCCAGCAGCCAGGGGACTGCGCTAACAGTGGGGACAGATACGCAGTATTTT
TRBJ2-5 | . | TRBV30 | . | CAWSAPRTQYF | TGTGCCTGGAGCGCACCGCGGACCCAGTACTTC
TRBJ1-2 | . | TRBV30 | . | CAWKVKGQSGYTF | TGTGCCTGGAAAGTTAAAGGACAATCCGGCTACACCTTC
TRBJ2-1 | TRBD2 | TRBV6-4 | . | CASSGLAGDNEQFF | TGTGCCAGCAGCGGACTAGCGGGCGACAATGAGCAGTTCTTC
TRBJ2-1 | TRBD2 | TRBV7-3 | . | CASSPAGGANEQFF | TGTGCCAGCAGCCCCGCGGGGGGGGCAAATGAGCAGTTCTTC
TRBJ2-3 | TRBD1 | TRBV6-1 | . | CASSSGQGGTDTQYF | TGTGCCAGCAGTAGCGGACAGGGGGGCACAGATACGCAGTATTTT
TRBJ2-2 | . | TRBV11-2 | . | CASSLSGGTGELFF | TGTGCCAGCAGCTTATCCGGGGGAACCGGGGAGCTGTTTTTT
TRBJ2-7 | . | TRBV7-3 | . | CASSLTPGLRYEQYF | TGTGCCAGCAGCTTAACGCCGGGACTCCGCTACGAGCAGTACTTC
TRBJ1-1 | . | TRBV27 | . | CASSKRLTSMNTEAFF | TGTGCCAGCAGTAAGCGACTTACTTCCATGAACACTGAAGCTTTCTTT
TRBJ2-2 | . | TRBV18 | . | CASSLEIAGTGELFF | TGTGCCAGCTCCCTTGAAATCGCGGGGACCGGGGAGCTGTTTTTT
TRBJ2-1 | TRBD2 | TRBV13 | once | CASTGTTSGIDNEQFF | TGTGCCAGCACCGGAACGACTAGCGGGATCGACAATGAGCAGTTCTTC
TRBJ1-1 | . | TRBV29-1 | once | CSYKRAEAFF | TGCAGCTATAAACGAGCTGAAGCTTTCTTT
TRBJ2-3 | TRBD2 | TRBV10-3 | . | CAISGERGDADTQYF | TGTGCCATCAGTGGTGAGCGGGGGGACGCAGATACGCAGTATTTT
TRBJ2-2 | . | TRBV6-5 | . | CASSYSFGAGELFF | TGTGCCAGCAGTTACTCGTTCGGGGCCGGGGAGCTGTTTTTT
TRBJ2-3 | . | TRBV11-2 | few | CASRGSISTDTQYF | TGTGCCAGCCGGGGGTCTATTAGCACAGATACGCAGTATTTT
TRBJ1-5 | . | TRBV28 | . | CASTRSGNQPQHF | TGTGCCAGCACCAGGTCTGGCAATCAGCCCCAGCATTTT
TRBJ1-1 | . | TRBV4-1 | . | CASSQPITVNTEAFF | TGCGCCAGCAGCCAACCAATTACAGTGAACACTGAAGCTTTCTTT
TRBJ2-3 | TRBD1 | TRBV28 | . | CASSLKGALPTDTQYF | TGTGCCAGCAGTTTAAAGGGGGCGCTTCCCACAGATACGCAGTATTTT
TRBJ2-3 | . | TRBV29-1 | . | CSGRGSSTDTQYF | TGCAGCGGACGGGGGTCTAGCACAGATACGCAGTATTTT
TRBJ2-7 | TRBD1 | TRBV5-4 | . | CASSLAHRTGGNEQYF | TGTGCCAGCAGCTTGGCCCACCGGACAGGGGGTAATGAGCAGTACTTC
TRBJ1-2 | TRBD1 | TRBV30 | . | CAWSPNAGGAYGYTF | TGTGCCTGGAGTCCTAACGCAGGGGGTGCTTATGGCTACACCTTC